The 32 T cell receptor beta chains below were found in one sample sequenced in a study of graft-versus-host responses after intestinal transplantation. Generated by immunoSEQ multiplex PCR, the TCRdb table keeps only in-frame clones and is missing some. Of about 120,000 clones detected, around 93% appear once; the ten largest clones hold 0.095% to 0.15%. The antigens of these receptors remain unknown. Sequencing used unstimulated CD4+ T cells sorted from spleen or lymph node cells, obtained before intestinal transplant. The receptors derive from a human donor who received an intestinal transplant.

This chain connects TRBV27 to TRBJ1-2, with no clear D. This CDR3 spans 14 amino acids. V was cut by 2 bases and J by 5 bases, with 12 bases left in between. The V gene's germline CDR1 is MNHEY and CDR2 SMNVEV (reference sequence). CDR3: CASSLGGNRYGYTF. The CDR3 coding sequence is TGTGCCAGCAGTTTAGGCGGAAACAGATATGGCTACACCTTC.

The chain links TRBV11-3 to TRBJ1-5; 10 positions match TRBD1. The CDR3 has 15 residues. Unmatched junction bases numbered 6, after V lost 4 bases and J lost 6 bases. CDR1 is SGHNT and CDR2 is YENEEA in the germline V gene. CDR3 sequence reads: CASSSGQGCGQPQHF. CDR3 DNA: TGTGCCAGCAGCTCGGGACAGGGGTGCGGTCAGCCCCAGCATTTT. The full variable domain, with the rest looked up from reference TRBV11-3 and TRBJ1-5, is EAGVVQSPRYKIIEKKQPVAFWCNPISGHNTLYWYLQNLGQGPELLIRYENEEAVDDSQLPKDRFSAERLKGVDSTLKIQPAELGDSAVYLCASSSGQGCGQPQHFGDGTRLSIL.

The V and J genes are TRBV5-1 and TRBJ2-7, with D possibly being TRBD2 (6 bases). V lost 0 bases and J lost 2, with 12 bases in between. CDR1 is SGHRS and CDR2 is YFSETQ in the germline V gene. The CDR3 is 15 amino acids. The CDR3 loop is CASSLVSGVPYEQYF. CDR3 nucleotides: TGCGCCAGCAGCTTGGTGTCGGGGGTACCCTACGAGCAGTACTTC.

CDR3 bases: TGTGCCAGCAGCTTAGAGGGAAACAGAGCTAACTATGGCTACACCTTC. This sequence encodes CASSLEGNRANYGYTF. V usage is TRBV7-9 and J usage is TRBJ1-2; D gene uncertain. The ends were cut back, 1 base at V and 0 bases at J, with 12 bases in the middle. CDR3 size: 16 residues. Germline V gene lookup returns CDR1 SEHNR and CDR2 FQNEAQ (reference sequence).

In its sample, this clone was seen once. The chain employs TRBV14 and TRBJ2-3; TRBD2 agrees at 10 bases. This CDR3 spans 16 amino acids. Losses at the gene ends were 1 base for V and 9 bases for J; bases not matched to a gene: 10. Germline V CDR1 and CDR2: SGHDN, FVKESK. The CDR3 nucleotides read TGTGCCAGCAGCCAAGGTCTTCTAGCGGGAGTCAGCACGCAGTATTTT. Protein product: CASSQGLLAGVSTQYF.

The genes are TRBV6-5 and TRBJ1-3; the D gene is possibly TRBD1 (5 bases). The CDR3 is 12 residues long. CDR1 is MNHEY and CDR2 is SVGAGI in the germline V gene. The germline V and J ends were trimmed by 7 bases and 1 base, with 5 bases remaining between them. This CDR3 is CASTGSGNTIYF. CDR3 DNA sequence: TGTGCCAGCACAGGGTCTGGAAACACCATATATTTT.

This chain uses TRBV27 with TRBJ2-7; D possibly corresponds to TRBD2 (5 bases). This CDR3 comprises 15 residues. Germline CDR1 is MNHEY and CDR2 is SMNVEV (reference sequence). Trimming cost V 8 bases and J 3 bases, with 20 bases left between them. The CDR3 DNA sequence: TGTGCCAGCGGAGCCGGGGTGGGTAGCAGCTACGAGCAGTACTTC. As protein: CASGAGVGSSYEQYF.

The rearrangement joins TRBV28 to TRBJ2-3, with a possible D match to TRBD2 (6 bases). V lost 6 bases to trimming and J lost 1 base, with 14 bases between them. The CDR3 spans 15 residues. CDR1 is MDHEN, CDR2 SYDVKM, per germline. CDR3 sequence: CASSRPGLRTDTQYF. The DNA for the CDR3 is TGTGCCAGCAGCCGACCGGGACTCCGCACAGATACGCAGTATTTT. Variable domain in full (rest from reference TRBV28 and TRBJ2-3): DVKVTQSSRYLVKRTGEKVFLECVQDMDHENMFWYRQDPGLGLRLIYFSYDVKMKEKGDIPEGYSVSREKKERFSLILESASTNQTSMYLCASSRPGLRTDTQYFGPGTRLTVL.

This chain links TRBV30 with TRBJ2-7, with 7 bases lining up with TRBD2. V shed 5 bases, J shed 4 bases, and the junction held 8 bases outside the gene matches. The CDR3 is 13 residues long. The germline V gene encodes CDR1 GTSNPN and CDR2 SVGIG (reference sequence). The CDR3 loop reads CAWSPKGGYEQYF. The CDR3 nucleotides are TGTGCCTGGTCCCCAAAGGGAGGGTACGAGCAGTACTTC. Full variable domain (missing parts from reference TRBV30 and TRBJ2-7): SQTIHQWPATLVQPVGSPLSLECTVEGTSNPNLYWYRQAAGRGLQLLFYSVGIGQISSEVPQNLSASRPQDRQFILSSKKLLLSDSGFYLCAWSPKGGYEQYFGPGTRLTVT.

V usage is TRBV6-5 and J usage is TRBJ1-2; TRBD1 agrees at 7 bases. The V segment lost 4 bases and the J segment 4 bases; nucleotides outside the gene matches: 9. Germline V gene lookup returns CDR1 MNHEY and CDR2 SVGAGI. The CDR3 extends over 15 amino acids. The CDR3 nucleotides read TGTGCCAGCAGTTTTAGACAGGGCGTTAGCTATGGCTACACCTTC. This translates into CASSFRQGVSYGYTF.

The table lists this clone with a few counts. The chain carries TRBV10-3 and TRBJ2-7; D call uncertain. V gave up 10 bases and J gave up 7 bases, with 14 bases separating them. Germline V lookup: CDR1 ENHRY, CDR2 SYGVKD. This CDR3 has 11 residues. DNA for the CDR3: TGTGCCACCGAGTCGGGTAGGGAGCAGTACTTC. Residues: CATESGREQYF.

The rearrangement joins TRBV2 to TRBJ1-4; 7 nucleotides agree with TRBD1. Germline V gene data show CDR1 as SNHLY and CDR2 as FYNNEI. V lost 8 bases and J lost 7; bases outside the gene matches: 7. The CDR3 covers 13 residues. The CDR3 sequence is CASYDRDREKLFF. For the CDR3, the DNA is TGTGCCAGCTACGACAGGGATCGTGAAAAACTGTTTTTT. Full variable domain (outside the CDR3, taken from reference TRBV2 and TRBJ1-4): EPEVTQTPSHQVTQMGQEVILRCVPISNHLYFYWYRQILGQKVEFLVSFYNNEISEKSEIFDDQFSVERPDGSNFTLKIRSTKLEDSAMYFCASYDRDREKLFFGSGTQLSVL.

The chain combines TRBV15 with TRBJ2-2; D uncertain. The CDR3 consists of 16 residues. Germline V lookup: CDR1 LNHNV, CDR2 YYDKDF (reference sequence). Trimming shortened V by 1 base and J by 0 bases, and 9 bases separated the two germline ends. CDR3 nucleotides: TGTGCCACCAGCAGAGGCTTCGTGACGAACACCGGGGAGCTGTTTTTT. This gives the protein CATSRGFVTNTGELFF.

CDR3 nucleotide sequence: TGTGCCAGCAGCAAATCTCGGACCGGGGAGCTGTTTTTT. Translated: CASSKSRTGELFF. The gene calls are TRBV11-2 and TRBJ2-2, with D hard to call. Germline V lookup: CDR1 SGHAT, CDR2 FQNNGV. Trimming stripped 5 bases from V and 5 bases from J, with 9 bases between. The CDR3 has 13 residues. The full variable domain, completed using reference TRBV11-2 and TRBJ2-2, is EAGVAQSPRYKIIEKRQSVAFWCNPISGHATLYWYQQILGQGPKLLIQFQNNGVVDDSQLPKDRFSAERLKGVDSTLKIQPAKLEDSAVYLCASSKSRTGELFFGEGSRLTVL.

This clone has a single count. The chain combines TRBV5-6 with TRBJ2-3, with unresolved D. Germline loops: CDR1 SGHDT, CDR2 YYEEEE. The CDR3 covers 15 residues. V dropped 0 bases and J dropped 0 bases, with 8 bases sitting between them. The CDR3 is CASSLVTLSTDTQYF. As DNA, the CDR3 is TGTGCCAGCAGCTTGGTGACACTTAGCACAGATACGCAGTATTTT.

The rearrangement uses TRBV7-9 and TRBJ2-5, with 8 bases identical to TRBD1. There are 12 residues in the CDR3. Germline V gives CDR1 SEHNR, CDR2 FQNEAQ (reference sequence). With 11 bases clipped from V and 6 bases from J, the junction kept 8 bases outside the gene matches. The CDR3 loop is CASGGWRKTQYF. In DNA, the CDR3 is TGTGCCTCAGGGGGCTGGCGGAAGACCCAGTACTTC.

The CDR3 here is CASSVGTSPYGGELFF. The CDR3 region has the DNA TGTGCCAGCAGCGTAGGGACTAGCCCGTATGGCGGGGAGCTGTTTTTT. The rearrangement uses TRBV9 and TRBJ2-2; 8 bases map to TRBD2. CDR1 and CDR2 (germline): SGDLS, YYNGEE. This CDR3 is 16 amino acids long. Losses at the gene ends were 0 bases for V and 7 bases for J; bases not matched to a gene: 8.

This chain uses TRBV5-1 with TRBJ1-5; D gene unclear. The CDR3 is made up of 15 amino acids. From germline, CDR1 is SGHRS and CDR2 YFSETQ. V was clipped by 0 bases and J by 3 bases, with 10 bases between them. The CDR3 DNA follows: TGCGCCAGCAGCTTGGCTCCCGGGGACAATCAGCCCCAGCATTTT. This codes for CASSLAPGDNQPQHF.

The chain carries TRBV4-1 and TRBJ1-4, with a tentative D call TRBD1 (5 bases). Per germline, CDR1 MGHRA and CDR2 YSYEKL. The germline V and J ends were trimmed by 3 bases and 0 bases, with 8 bases remaining between them. This CDR3 is built from 15 residues. CDR3 coding DNA: TGCGCCAGCAGCCAGGGGGTCGCAACTAATGAAAAACTGTTTTTT. Translated: CASSQGVATNEKLFF.

This clone has just one count. This chain connects TRBV30 to TRBJ1-2; possible D gene TRBD1, 5 bases. V was clipped by 1 base and J by 6 bases, with 12 bases between them. Germline CDR1 GTSNPN, CDR2 SVGIG (reference sequence). The CDR3 runs to 13 residues. DNA for the CDR3: TGTGCCTGGAGTGCACCAACGACAGATGGCTACACCTTC. This translates into CAWSAPTTDGYTF.

The chain joins TRBV6-1 to TRBJ2-7, with D perhaps TRBD1 or TRBD2 (5 bases each). Germline CDR1 reads MNHNS; CDR2 reads SASEGT. CDR3 length: 15 amino acids. Trimming took off 6 bases at V and 6 bases at J, with 21 bases between the two ends. CDR3 sequence reads: CASRATAALILEQYF. The CDR3 DNA reads TGTGCCAGCAGGGCGACAGCGGCCTTGATCCTCGAGCAGTACTTC.

The chain uses TRBV7-9 and TRBJ1-5; D gene ambiguous. This CDR3 has 13 residues. V lost 5 bases and J 7 bases, leaving 12 bases between the germline ends. Germline assignment: CDR1 SEHNR and CDR2 FQNEAQ (reference sequence). The CDR3 DNA is TGTGCCAGCAGCGCCCGGGGAGAGCAGCCCCAGCATTTT. Residues: CASSARGEQPQHF.

This chain uses TRBV5-1 with TRBJ2-2; D is possibly TRBD1 or TRBD2 (5 bases each). This CDR3 spans 16 amino acids. V dropped 3 bases and J dropped 5 bases, with 17 bases sitting between them. CDR1 and CDR2 (germline): SGHRS, YFSETQ. CDR3 loop: CASSSGAGYRTGELFF. CDR3 DNA: TGCGCCAGCAGCTCCGGGGCAGGGTATAGAACCGGGGAGCTGTTTTTT.

The CDR3 DNA reads as TGTGCCAGCTCACCGGGCAGCCTGAACACTGAAGCTTTCTTT. Amino acid sequence: CASSPGSLNTEAFF. This rearrangement joins TRBV18 to TRBJ1-1, with D unresolved. The CDR3 length is 14 residues. V lost 3 bases to trimming and J lost 0 bases, with 8 bases between them. Germline V gene lookup returns CDR1 KGHSH and CDR2 LQKENI. The full variable domain, its missing parts supplied by reference TRBV18 and TRBJ1-1, is NAGVMQNPRHLVRRRGQEARLRCSPMKGHSHVYWYRQLPEEGLKFMVYLQKENIIDESGMPKERFSAEFPKEGPSILRIQQVVRGDSAAYFCASSPGSLNTEAFFGQGTRLTVV.

The chain is built from TRBV29-1 and TRBJ2-5; 9 nucleotides agree with TRBD1. Germline assignment: CDR1 SQVTM and CDR2 ANQGSEA. The CDR3 length is 14 residues. Trimming at V came to 7 bases and at J to 4 bases, leaving 10 bases not matched to a gene. CDR3 sequence (DNA): TGCAGCGGTCTTCGACAGGGGGAGGGAGAGACCCAGTACTTC. This encodes CSGLRQGEGETQYF.

This clone was recorded only once. The chain is built from TRBV5-6 and TRBJ2-7; 14 bases line up with TRBD2. CDR3 length: 16 amino acids. The V gene's germline CDR1 is SGHDT and CDR2 YYEEEE. The V gene end was trimmed by 3 bases and the J gene end by 4 bases; junction bases not matched to a gene: 6. This CDR3 reads CASSYRTSGRRYEQYF. The CDR3 region has the DNA TGTGCCAGCAGCTACCGGACTAGCGGGAGGAGATACGAGCAGTACTTC.

The J gene is TRBJ1-1, the V gene TRBV11-2; D might be TRBD1 (6 bases). Trimming pared 4 bases from V and 1 base from J, leaving 13 bases between. The CDR3 has 15 residues. Germline loops: CDR1 SGHAT, CDR2 FQNNGV. CDR3 DNA sequence: TGTGCCAGCAGCTCCGTCAGGGGCTGGAACACTGAAGCTTTCTTT. This codes for CASSSVRGWNTEAFF.

This rearrangement joins TRBV5-1 to TRBJ1-5; a weak D match, TRBD1 (6 bases). Germline CDR1 and CDR2: SGHRS and YFSETQ. The V and J ends lost 5 bases and 3 bases respectively, with 12 bases between them. The CDR3 length is 14 residues. The chain's CDR3 is CASSSGVTNQPQHF. CDR3 DNA sequence: TGCGCCAGCAGTTCAGGGGTTACCAATCAGCCCCAGCATTTT. Combining the CDR3 with reference TRBV5-1 and TRBJ1-5 gives the whole variable domain KAGVTQTPRYLIKTRGQQVTLSCSPISGHRSVSWYQQTPGQGLQFLFEYFSETQRNKGNFPGRFSGRQFSNSRSEMNVSTLELGDSALYLCASSSGVTNQPQHFGDGTRLSIL.

V is TRBV6-1 and J is TRBJ1-2; 10 bases fit TRBD1. CDR1 and CDR2 from the germline V gene are MNHNS and SASEGT. This CDR3 spans 14 amino acids. V was pared by 6 bases and J by 2 bases, with 3 bases of the junction left unmatched. The CDR3 loop reads CASSADRGNYGYTF. The CDR3 DNA reads as TGTGCCAGCAGCGCGGACAGGGGGAACTATGGCTACACCTTC.

The chain combines TRBV27 with TRBJ1-5, with D unresolved. The V end was cut by 1 base, the J end by 14 bases, with 15 bases between. The CDR3 has 13 residues. Germline V gives CDR1 MNHEY, CDR2 SMNVEV (reference sequence). The CDR3 protein is CASSLFAEALKHF. CDR3 nucleotides: TGTGCCAGCAGTTTATTCGCTGAAGCTCTCAAGCATTTT.

This clone was observed once. The chain employs TRBV6-1 and TRBJ1-2, with a tentative D call TRBD1 (5 bases). Trimming removed 4 bases from V and 3 bases from J, with 9 bases in between. CDR1 and CDR2 from the germline V gene are MNHNS and SASEGT. This CDR3 is 13 amino acids long. CDR3 bases: TGTGCCAGCAGTGGGGGGACGGACTATGGCTACACCTTC. It translates to CASSGGTDYGYTF.

The chain joins TRBV27 to TRBJ2-1, with 7 nucleotides matching TRBD2. The CDR3 totals 15 residues. V shed 4 bases and J 7 bases; nucleotides not matched to a gene: 10. CDR1 MNHEY and CDR2 SMNVEV come from the germline V gene (reference sequence). CDR3 residues: CASSYERAGLNEQFF. The DNA for the CDR3 is TGTGCCAGCAGTTACGAGAGAGCGGGACTTAATGAGCAGTTCTTC.